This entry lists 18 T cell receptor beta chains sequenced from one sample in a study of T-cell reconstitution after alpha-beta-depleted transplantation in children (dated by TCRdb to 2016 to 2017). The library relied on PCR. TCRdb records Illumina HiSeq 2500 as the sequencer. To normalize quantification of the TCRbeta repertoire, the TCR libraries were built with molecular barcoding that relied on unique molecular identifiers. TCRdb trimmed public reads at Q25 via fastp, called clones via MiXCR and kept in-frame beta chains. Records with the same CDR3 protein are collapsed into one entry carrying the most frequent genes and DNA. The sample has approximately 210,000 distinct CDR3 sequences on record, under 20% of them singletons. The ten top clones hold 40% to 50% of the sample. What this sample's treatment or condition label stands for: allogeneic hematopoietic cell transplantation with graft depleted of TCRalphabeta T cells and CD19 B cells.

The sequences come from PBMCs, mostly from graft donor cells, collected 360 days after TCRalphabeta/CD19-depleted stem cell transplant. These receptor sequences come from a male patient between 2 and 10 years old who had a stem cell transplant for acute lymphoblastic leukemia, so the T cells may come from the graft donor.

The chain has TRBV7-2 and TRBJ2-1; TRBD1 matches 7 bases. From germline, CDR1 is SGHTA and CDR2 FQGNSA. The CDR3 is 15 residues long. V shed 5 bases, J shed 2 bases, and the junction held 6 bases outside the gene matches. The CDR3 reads CASSAPGQPYNEQFF. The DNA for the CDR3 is TGTGCCAGCAGCGCGCCGGGACAGCCCTACAATGAGCAGTTCTTC.

The CDR3 coding sequence is TGTGCCAGCAGTTCGTCCAGTCTGGCGGGGGGTACAGATACGCAGTATTTT. It encodes CASSSSSLAGGTDTQYF. J is TRBJ2-3 and V is TRBV28, with 8 bases aligning to TRBD2. Germline V gene lookup returns CDR1 MDHEN and CDR2 SYDVKM. The CDR3 loop spans 17 amino acids. With V trimmed by 4 bases and J by 3 bases, 12 bases remained unmatched.

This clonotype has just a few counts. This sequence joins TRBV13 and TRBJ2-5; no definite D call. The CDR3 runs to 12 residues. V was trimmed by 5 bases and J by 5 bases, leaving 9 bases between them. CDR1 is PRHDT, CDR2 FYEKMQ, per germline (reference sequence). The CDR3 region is CASSTKAETQYF. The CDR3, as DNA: TGTGCCAGCAGCACAAAAGCCGAGACCCAGTACTTC.

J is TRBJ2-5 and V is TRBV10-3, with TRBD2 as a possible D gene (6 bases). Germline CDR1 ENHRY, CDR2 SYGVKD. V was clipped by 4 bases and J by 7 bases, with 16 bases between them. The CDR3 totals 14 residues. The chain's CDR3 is CAISVKASVGTQYF. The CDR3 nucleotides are TGTGCCATCAGTGTGAAGGCTAGCGTCGGGACCCAGTACTTC.

The CDR3 loop is CSVEDLYYTF. CDR3 DNA: TGCAGCGTTGAAGATTTGTACTACACCTTC. This rearrangement joins TRBV29-1 to TRBJ1-2; no clear D gene. Germline loops: CDR1 SQVTM, CDR2 ANQGSEA. V lost 0 bases to trimming and J lost 10 bases, with 6 bases between them. The CDR3 extends over 10 amino acids.

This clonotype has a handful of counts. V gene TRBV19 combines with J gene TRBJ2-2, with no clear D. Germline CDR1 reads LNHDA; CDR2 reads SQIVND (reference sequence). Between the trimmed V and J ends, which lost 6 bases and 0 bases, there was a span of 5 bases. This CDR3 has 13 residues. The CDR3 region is CASSAANTGELFF. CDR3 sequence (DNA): TGTGCCAGTAGCGCCGCGAACACCGGGGAGCTGTTTTTT.

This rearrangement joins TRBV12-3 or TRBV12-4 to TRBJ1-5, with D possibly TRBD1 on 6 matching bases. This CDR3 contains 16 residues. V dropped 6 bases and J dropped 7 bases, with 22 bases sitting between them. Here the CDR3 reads CASRGAEQGVKQPQHF. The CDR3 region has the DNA TGTGCCAGCAGGGGAGCTGAACAGGGTGTGAAGCAGCCCCAGCATTTT.

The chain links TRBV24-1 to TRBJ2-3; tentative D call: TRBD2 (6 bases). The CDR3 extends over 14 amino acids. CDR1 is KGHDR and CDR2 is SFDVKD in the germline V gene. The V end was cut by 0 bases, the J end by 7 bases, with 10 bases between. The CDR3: CATSDLLRGHTQYF. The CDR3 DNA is TGTGCCACCAGTGATTTGTTGCGGGGCCATACGCAGTATTTT.

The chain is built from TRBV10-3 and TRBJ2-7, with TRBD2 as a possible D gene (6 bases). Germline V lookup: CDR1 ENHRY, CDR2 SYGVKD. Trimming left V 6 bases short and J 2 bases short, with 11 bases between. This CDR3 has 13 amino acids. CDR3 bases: TGTGCCATCAGCCCGGGAGTGCCCTACGAGCAGTACTTC. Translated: CAISPGVPYEQYF.

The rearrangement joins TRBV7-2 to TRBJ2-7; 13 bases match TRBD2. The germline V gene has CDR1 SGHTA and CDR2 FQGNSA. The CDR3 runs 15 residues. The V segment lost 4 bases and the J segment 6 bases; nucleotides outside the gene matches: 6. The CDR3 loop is CASSSLAGGPIEQYF. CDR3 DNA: TGTGCCAGCAGCTCACTAGCGGGGGGGCCTATCGAGCAGTACTTC.

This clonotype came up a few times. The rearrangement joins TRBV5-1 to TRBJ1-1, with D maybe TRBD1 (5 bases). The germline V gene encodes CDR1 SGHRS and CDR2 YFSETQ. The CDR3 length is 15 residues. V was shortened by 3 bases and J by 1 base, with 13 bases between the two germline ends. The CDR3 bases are TGCGCCAGCAGCTCGCCGACAGAGGGGAACACTGAAGCTTTCTTT. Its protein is CASSSPTEGNTEAFF. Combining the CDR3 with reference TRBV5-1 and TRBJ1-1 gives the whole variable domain KAGVTQTPRYLIKTRGQQVTLSCSPISGHRSVSWYQQTPGQGLQFLFEYFSETQRNKGNFPGRFSGRQFSNSRSEMNVSTLELGDSALYLCASSSPTEGNTEAFFGQGTRLTVV.

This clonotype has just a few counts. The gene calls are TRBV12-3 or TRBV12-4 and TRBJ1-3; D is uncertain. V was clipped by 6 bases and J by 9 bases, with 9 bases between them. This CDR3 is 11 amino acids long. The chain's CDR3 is CASSKESTIYF. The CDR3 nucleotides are TGTGCCAGCAGCAAGGAGAGCACCATATATTTT.

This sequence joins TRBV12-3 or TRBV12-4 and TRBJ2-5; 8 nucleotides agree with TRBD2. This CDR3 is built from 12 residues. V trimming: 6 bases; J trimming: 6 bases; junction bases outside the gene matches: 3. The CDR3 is CASSRGGKTQYF. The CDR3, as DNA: TGTGCCAGCAGCCGCGGGGGGAAGACCCAGTACTTC.

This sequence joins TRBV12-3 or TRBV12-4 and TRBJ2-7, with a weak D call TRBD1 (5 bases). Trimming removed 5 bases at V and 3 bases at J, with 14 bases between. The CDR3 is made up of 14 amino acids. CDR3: CASSALDRNYEQYF. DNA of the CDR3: TGTGCCAGCAGTGCCCTAGACAGAAACTACGAGCAGTACTTC.

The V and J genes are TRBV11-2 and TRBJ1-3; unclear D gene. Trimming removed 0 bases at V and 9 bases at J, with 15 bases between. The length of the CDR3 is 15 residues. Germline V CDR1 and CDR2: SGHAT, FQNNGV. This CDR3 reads CASSLERAPRSTIYF. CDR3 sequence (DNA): TGTGCCAGCAGCTTAGAAAGGGCGCCCCGAAGCACCATATATTTT.

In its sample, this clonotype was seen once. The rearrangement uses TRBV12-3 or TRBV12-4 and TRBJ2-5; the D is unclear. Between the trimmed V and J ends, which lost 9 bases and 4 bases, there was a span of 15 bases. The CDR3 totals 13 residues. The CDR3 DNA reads TGTGCCAGTCGGAAGCCGTCGGTAGAGACCCAGTACTTC. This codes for CASRKPSVETQYF.

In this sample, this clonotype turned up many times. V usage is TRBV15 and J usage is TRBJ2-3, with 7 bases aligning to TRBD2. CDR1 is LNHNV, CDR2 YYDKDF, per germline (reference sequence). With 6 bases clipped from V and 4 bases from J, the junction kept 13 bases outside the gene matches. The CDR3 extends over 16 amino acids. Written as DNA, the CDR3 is TGTGCCACCAGTCTCAGCGCGGGGGAATCGGCAGATACGCAGTATTTT. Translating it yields CATSLSAGESADTQYF.

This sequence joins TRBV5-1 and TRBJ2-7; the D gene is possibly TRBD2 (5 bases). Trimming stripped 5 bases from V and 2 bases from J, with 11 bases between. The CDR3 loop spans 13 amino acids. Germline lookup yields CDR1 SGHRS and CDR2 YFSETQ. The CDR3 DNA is TGCGCCAGCAGAGGGAGCATCGCCTACGAGCAGTACTTC. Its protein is CASRGSIAYEQYF.